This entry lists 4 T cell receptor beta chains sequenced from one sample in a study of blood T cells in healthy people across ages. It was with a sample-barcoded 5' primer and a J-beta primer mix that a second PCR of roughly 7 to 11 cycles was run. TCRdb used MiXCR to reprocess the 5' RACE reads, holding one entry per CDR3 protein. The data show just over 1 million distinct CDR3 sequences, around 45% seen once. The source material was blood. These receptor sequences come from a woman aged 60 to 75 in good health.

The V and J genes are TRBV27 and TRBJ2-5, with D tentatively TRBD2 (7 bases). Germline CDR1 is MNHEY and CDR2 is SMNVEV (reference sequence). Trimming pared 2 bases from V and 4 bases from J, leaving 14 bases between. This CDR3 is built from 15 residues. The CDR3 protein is CASSLGGGGGETQYF. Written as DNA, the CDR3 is TGTGCCAGCAGTTTAGGGGGAGGGGGGGGAGAGACCCAGTACTTC.

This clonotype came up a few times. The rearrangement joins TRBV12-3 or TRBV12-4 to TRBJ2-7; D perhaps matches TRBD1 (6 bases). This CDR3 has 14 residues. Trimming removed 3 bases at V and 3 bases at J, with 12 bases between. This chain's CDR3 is CASSFQGSDYEQYF. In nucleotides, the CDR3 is TGTGCCAGCAGTTTTCAGGGGAGCGACTACGAGCAGTACTTC.

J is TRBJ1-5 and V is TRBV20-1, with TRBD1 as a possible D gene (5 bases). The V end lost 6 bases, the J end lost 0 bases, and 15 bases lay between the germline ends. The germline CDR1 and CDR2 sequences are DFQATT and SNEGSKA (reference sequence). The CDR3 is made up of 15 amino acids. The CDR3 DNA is TGCAGTGCCTCCCGGGACCCCCTTAGCAATCAGCCCCAGCATTTT. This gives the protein CSASRDPLSNQPQHF.

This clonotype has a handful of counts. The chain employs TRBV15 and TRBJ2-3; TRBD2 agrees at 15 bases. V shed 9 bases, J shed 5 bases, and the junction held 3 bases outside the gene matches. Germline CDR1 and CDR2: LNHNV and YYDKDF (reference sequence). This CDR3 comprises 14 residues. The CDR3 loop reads CATGLAGGQDTQYF. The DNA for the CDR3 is TGTGCCACAGGACTAGCGGGAGGGCAAGATACGCAGTATTTT.